The 4 T cell receptor beta chains given below trace back to one sample, sequenced in a study of blood T cell repertoires in COVID-19. Generated by immunoSEQ multiplex PCR, the TCRdb table keeps only in-frame clones and is missing some. The top ten clones hold roughly 2.1% of a sample with fewer than 350,000 clones, more than 75% of them seen once. Input material: PBMCs or T cells enriched from blood (not recorded which). The receptors originated from a woman aged 35 to 49 with acute COVID-19.

CDR3 sequence reads: CASSWRTGAYNEQFF. In DNA form, the CDR3 reads TGCGCCAGCAGCTGGAGGACAGGGGCGTACAATGAGCAGTTCTTC. V and J are TRBV5-1 and TRBJ2-1; TRBD1 agrees at 9 bases. Per germline, CDR1 SGHRS and CDR2 YFSETQ. This CDR3 has 15 residues. Trimming cost V 3 bases and J 4 bases; bases outside gene matches: 5.

This clone was observed once. This sequence joins TRBV5-5 and TRBJ1-1; D possibly corresponds to TRBD1 (5 bases). CDR1 is SGHKS and CDR2 is YYEKEE in the germline V gene (reference sequence). V gave up 0 bases and J gave up 10 bases, with 10 bases separating them. This CDR3 region has 12 residues. This chain's CDR3 is CASSLARERAFF. In nucleotides, the CDR3 is TGTGCCAGCAGCTTGGCCAGGGAAAGAGCTTTCTTT.

The chain links TRBV7-8 to TRBJ1-2; D unclear. The V end was cut by 6 bases, the J end by 4 bases, with 12 bases between. Germline CDR1 is SGHVS and CDR2 is FQNEAQ. The CDR3 has 13 residues. The CDR3 sequence: CASSPRQIYGYTF. The CDR3 nucleotides read TGTGCCAGCAGTCCCCGCCAGATCTATGGCTACACCTTC.

V usage is TRBV19 and J usage is TRBJ2-7, with 10 bases aligning to TRBD2. CDR3 length equals 15 residues. The V gene's germline CDR1 is LNHDA and CDR2 SQIVND (reference sequence). After removal of 5 bases from V and 2 bases from J, the junction contained 6 bases not matched to a gene. CDR3 loop: CASSPGLADAYEQYF. The CDR3 DNA is TGTGCCAGTAGTCCCGGACTAGCGGACGCCTACGAGCAGTACTTC.